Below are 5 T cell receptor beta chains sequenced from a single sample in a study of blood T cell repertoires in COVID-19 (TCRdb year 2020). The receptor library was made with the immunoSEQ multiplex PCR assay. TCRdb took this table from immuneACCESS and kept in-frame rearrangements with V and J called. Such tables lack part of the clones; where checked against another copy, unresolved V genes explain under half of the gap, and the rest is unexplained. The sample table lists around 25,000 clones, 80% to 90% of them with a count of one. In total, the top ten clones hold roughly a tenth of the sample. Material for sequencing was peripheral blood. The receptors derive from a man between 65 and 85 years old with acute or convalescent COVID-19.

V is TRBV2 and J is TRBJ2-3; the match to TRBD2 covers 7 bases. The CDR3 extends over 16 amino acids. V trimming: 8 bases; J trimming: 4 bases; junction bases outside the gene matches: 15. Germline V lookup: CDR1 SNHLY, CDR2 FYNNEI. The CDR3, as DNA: TGTGCCAGCCTACCTAGCGGAACTCCCGGGGCAGATACGCAGTATTTT. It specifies CASLPSGTPGADTQYF.

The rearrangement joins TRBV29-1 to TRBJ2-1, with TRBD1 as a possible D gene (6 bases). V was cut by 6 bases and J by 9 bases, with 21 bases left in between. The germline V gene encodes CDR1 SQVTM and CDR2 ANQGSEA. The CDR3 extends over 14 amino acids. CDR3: CSVLTGGPAAEQFF. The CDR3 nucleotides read TGCAGCGTCTTGACAGGCGGACCCGCGGCTGAGCAGTTCTTC.

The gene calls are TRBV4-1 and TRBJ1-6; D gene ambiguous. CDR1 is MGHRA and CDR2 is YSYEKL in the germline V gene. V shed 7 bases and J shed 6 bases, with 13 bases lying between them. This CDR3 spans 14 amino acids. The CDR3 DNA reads TGCGCCAGCACTCTATGGGAGGGTAATTCACCCCTCCACTTT. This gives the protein CASTLWEGNSPLHF.

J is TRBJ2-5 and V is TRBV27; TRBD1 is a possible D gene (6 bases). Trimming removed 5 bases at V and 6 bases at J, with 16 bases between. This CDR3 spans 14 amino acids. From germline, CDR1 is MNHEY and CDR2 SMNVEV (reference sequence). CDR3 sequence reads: CASSPYRAPQTQYF. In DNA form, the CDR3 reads TGTGCCAGCAGTCCATACAGGGCACCTCAGACCCAGTACTTC.

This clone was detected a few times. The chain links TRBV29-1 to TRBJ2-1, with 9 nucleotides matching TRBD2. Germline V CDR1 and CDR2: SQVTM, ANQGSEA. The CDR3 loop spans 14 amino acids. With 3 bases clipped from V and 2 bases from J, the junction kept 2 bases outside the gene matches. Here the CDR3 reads CSVERLAAYNEQFF. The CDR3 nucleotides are TGCAGCGTTGAGAGACTAGCGGCCTACAATGAGCAGTTCTTC.